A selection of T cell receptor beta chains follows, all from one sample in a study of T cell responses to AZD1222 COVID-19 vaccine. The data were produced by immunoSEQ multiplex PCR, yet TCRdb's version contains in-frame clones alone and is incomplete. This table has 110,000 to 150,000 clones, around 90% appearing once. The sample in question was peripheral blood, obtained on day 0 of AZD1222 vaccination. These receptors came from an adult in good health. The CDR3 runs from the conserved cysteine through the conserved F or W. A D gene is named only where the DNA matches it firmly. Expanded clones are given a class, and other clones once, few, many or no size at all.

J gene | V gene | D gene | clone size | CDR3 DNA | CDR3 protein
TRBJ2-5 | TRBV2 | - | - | TGTGCCAGCAGTGAAAGCAGGGGGGAAGAGACCCAGTACTTC | CASSESRGEETQYF
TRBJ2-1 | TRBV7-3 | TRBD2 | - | TGTGCCAGCAGCCGGGACTATTACAATGAGCAGTTCTTC | CASSRDYYNEQFF
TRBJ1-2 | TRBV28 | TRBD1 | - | TGTGCCAGCAGTTCACCCAGGGGGGCTAACTATGGCTACACCTTC | CASSSPRGANYGYTF
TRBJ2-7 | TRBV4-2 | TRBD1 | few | TGTGCCAGCAGCCAAGGGACAGGGGGGGCCTACGAGCAGTACTTC | CASSQGTGGAYEQYF
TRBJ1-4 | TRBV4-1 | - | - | TGCGCCAGCAGCTTCTACGCCGGGACAACTAATGAAAAACTGTTTTTT | CASSFYAGTTNEKLFF
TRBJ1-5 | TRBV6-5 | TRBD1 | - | TGTGCCAGCAGTCCGGGACAGGGCTTCAGTCAGCCCCAGCATTTT | CASSPGQGFSQPQHF
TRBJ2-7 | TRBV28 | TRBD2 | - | TGTGCCAGCAGTCGGCGACTAGCGGGAGTATACGAGCAGTACTTC | CASSRRLAGVYEQYF
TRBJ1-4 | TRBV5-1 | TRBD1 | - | TGCGCCAGCAGCAAGGGGGCCAATGAAAAACTGTTTTTT | CASSKGANEKLFF
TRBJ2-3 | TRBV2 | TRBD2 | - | TGTGCCAGCAGCTACCGACTAGCGAGCACAGATACGCAGTATTTT | CASSYRLASTDTQYF
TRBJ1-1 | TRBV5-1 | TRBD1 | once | TGCGCCAGCAGCCAAGGGACAGGGGGCACTGAAGCTTTCTTT | CASSQGTGGTEAFF
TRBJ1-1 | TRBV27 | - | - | TGTGCCAGCAGTTTACATCGGACAGACCCTGAAGCTTTCTTT | CASSLHRTDPEAFF
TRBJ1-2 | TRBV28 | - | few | TGTGCCAGCAGTTTCCTTAGACAGGGCTACACCTTC | CASSFLRQGYTF
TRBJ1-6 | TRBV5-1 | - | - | TGCGCCAGCAGGCAGGGGAATTCACCCCTCCACTTT | CASRQGNSPLHF
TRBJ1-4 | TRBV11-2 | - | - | TGTGCCAGCAGCTTAGATCATGCCAGCGAAAAACTGTTTTTT | CASSLDHASEKLFF
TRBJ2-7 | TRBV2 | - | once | TGTGCCAGCAGGCGACAGTTATTCTACGAGCAGTACTTC | CASRRQLFYEQYF
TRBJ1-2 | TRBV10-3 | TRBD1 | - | TGTGCCATTTTAGACAGGGCCCACTATGGCTACACCTTC | CAILDRAHYGYTF
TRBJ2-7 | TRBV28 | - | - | TGTGCCAGCACCAAACCCGGACAGTACGAGCAGTACTTC | CASTKPGQYEQYF
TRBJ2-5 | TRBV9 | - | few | TGTGCCAGCAGCGTAGGGCGTTCCCAAGAGACCCAGTACTTC | CASSVGRSQETQYF
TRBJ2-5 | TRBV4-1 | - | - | TGCGCCAGCAGCCAAGTCACAGGGCCCGGAATGGCACCGGTGGAGACCCAGTACTTC | CASSQVTGPGMAPVETQYF
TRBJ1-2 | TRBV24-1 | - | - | TGTGCCACCAGCCCCGGGGCCGGGGCGGGTGGCTACACCTTC | CATSPGAGAGGYTF
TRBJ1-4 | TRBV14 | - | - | TGTGCCAGCAGCCAGGCGGGGCAGGAAAAACTGTTTTTT | CASSQAGQEKLFF
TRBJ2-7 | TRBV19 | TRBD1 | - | TGTGCCAGTAGTCCACCCGGGACAGGGTCGTACGAGCAGTACTTC | CASSPPGTGSYEQYF
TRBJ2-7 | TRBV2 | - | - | TGTGCCAGCCGGAGGGGGGAAATTTCCTACGAGCAGTACTTC | CASRRGEISYEQYF
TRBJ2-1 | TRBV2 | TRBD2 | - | TGTGCCAGCAGTGAAGCGTTACTAGCGGGAGGTAACAATGAGCAGTTCTTC | CASSEALLAGGNNEQFF
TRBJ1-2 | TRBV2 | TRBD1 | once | TGTGCCAGCAGCAGACAGGGTCTGGACTATGGCTACACCTTC | CASSRQGLDYGYTF
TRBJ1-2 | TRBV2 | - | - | TGTGCCAGCAGCGACTCCCACGGGAACTATGGCTACACCTTC | CASSDSHGNYGYTF
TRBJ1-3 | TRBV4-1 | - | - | TGCGCCAGCAGCCAAGGTCGTTTTCGGGACCGTGGAAACACCATATATTTT | CASSQGRFRDRGNTIYF
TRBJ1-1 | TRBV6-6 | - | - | TGTGCCAGCAGTTCTGGGAGCCCTGAAGCTTTCTTT | CASSSGSPEAFF
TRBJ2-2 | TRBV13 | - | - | - | CASSLGRRAGELFF
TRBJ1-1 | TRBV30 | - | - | TGTGCCTGGGCCCTGGGAGGAGTATCGGAAGCTTTCTTT | CAWALGGVSEAFF
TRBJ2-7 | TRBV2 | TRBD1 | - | TGTGCCAGCAGCGTATTTCTAGGACAGGGAGCCTACGAGCAGTACTTC | CASSVFLGQGAYEQYF
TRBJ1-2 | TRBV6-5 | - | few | TGTGCCAGCAGTTACTCCTCTTTATTTAACTATGGCTACACCTTC | CASSYSSLFNYGYTF
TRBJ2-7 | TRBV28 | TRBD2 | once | TGTGCCAGCAGTTTACCGGGACTAGCGGGAGGGTCCTACGAGCAGTACTTC | CASSLPGLAGGSYEQYF
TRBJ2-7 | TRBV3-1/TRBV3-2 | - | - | TGTGCCAGCAGCTCCTCTTTGGGGAGCGGAAGGGACTTC | CASSSSLGSGRDF
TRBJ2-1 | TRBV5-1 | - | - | TGCGCCAGCAGCCCGGAGGAGGGTATAGCGCAAAGCTCCTACAATGAGCAGTTCTTC | CASSPEEGIAQSSYNEQFF